This TCR beta chain was sequenced during a study of cytomegalovirus exposure and HLA in healthy donors. Only a few counts were recorded for this clone. Researchers ran the PCR with 60 Vbeta and 13 Jbeta primers. The repertoire was sequenced with immunoSEQ multiplex PCR; TCRdb's copy has only in-frame clones and lacks some. This sample has 95,000 to 150,000 clones, with around three quarters found just once. The sequenced sample was PBMCs. This receptor was taken from a female donor in good health and CMV-seronegative.

The CDR3 bases are TGCGCCAGCAGCCCCAGCAGACAGGTCCAAGAGACCCAGTACTTC. As protein: CASSPSRQVQETQYF. The chain recombines TRBV5-1 with TRBJ2-5; TRBD1 is a possible D gene (6 bases). The CDR3 totals 15 residues. Germline V gives CDR1 SGHRS, CDR2 YFSETQ. V was cut by 4 bases and J by 1 base, with 14 bases left in between.